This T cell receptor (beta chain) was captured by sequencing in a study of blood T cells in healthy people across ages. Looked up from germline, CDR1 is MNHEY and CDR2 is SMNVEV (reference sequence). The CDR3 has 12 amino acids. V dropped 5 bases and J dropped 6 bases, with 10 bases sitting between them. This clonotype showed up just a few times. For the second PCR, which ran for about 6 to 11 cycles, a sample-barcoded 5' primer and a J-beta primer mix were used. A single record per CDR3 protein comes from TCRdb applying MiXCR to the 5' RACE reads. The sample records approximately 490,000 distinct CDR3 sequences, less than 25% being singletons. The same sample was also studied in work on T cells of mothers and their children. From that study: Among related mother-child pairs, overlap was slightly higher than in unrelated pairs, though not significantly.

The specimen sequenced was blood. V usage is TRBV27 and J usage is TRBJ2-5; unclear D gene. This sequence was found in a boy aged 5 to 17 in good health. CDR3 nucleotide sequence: TGTGCCAGCAGTCCGGACGAAAAGACCCAGTACTTC. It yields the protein CASSPDEKTQYF.